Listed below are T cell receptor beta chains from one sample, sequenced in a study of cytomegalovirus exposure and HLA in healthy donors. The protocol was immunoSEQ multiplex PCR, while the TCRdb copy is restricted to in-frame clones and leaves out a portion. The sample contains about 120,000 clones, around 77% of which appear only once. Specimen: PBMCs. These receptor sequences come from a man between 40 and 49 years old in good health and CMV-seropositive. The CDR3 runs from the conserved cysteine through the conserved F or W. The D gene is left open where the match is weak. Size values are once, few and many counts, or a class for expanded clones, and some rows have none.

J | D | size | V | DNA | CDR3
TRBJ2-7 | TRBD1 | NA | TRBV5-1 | TGCGCCAGCAGCCCGGACAGGGTAACCTACGAGCAGTACTTC | CASSPDRVTYEQYF
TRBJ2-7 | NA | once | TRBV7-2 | TGTGCCAGCAGCTTAGCTCCCCCAAGCAGGGGAGGGGCTTACGAGCAGTACTTC | CASSLAPPSRGGAYEQYF
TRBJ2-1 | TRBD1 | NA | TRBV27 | TGTGCCAGCAGCCCCGGGACAGGGGGCTATGGTGAGCAGTTCTTC | CASSPGTGGYGEQFF
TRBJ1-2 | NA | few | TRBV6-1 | TGTGCCAGCAGTGAACGGGAATCGGGGGGCTACACCTTC | CASSERESGGYTF
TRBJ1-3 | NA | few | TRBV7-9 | TGTGCCTACCATCCTTCCGAGAAACCTGGAAACACCATATATTTT | CAYHPSEKPGNTIYF
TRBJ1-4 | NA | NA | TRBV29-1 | TGCAGCGTCGCGGACAGCGAAAAACTGTTTTTT | CSVADSEKLFF
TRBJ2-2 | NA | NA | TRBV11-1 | TGTGCCAGCAGCCCCGCTAGCAACGGGGAGCTGTTTTTT | CASSPASNGELFF
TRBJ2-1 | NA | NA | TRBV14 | TGTGCCAGCAGCCTAAAACAGGGATTAAGGCACAATGAGCAGTTCTTC | CASSLKQGLRHNEQFF
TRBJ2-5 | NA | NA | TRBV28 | TGTGCCAGCGGGGCAGGCGGAAAGGCAATTCGGACCCAGTACTTC | CASGAGGKAIRTQYF
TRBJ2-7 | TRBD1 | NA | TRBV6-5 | TGTGCCAGCAGTCGAACGGCCACAGGGGAACGCGAGCAGTACTTC | CASSRTATGEREQYF
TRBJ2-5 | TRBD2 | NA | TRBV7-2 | TGTGCCAGCAGCTTTAGCGGGGGGGGTCAAGAGACCCAGTACTTC | CASSFSGGGQETQYF
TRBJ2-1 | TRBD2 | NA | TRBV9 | TGTGCCAGCAGCCCCACGGGGGGCTCCTACAATGAGCAGTTCTTC | CASSPTGGSYNEQFF
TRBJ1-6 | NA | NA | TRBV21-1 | TGTGCCAGCAGCAAAGGAGGGCTAATTGTCAGCTCCTATAATTCACCCCTCCACTTT | CASSKGGLIVSSYNSPLHF
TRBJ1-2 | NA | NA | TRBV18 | TGTGCCAGCTCACCCTCAAGACAGGATTTCTATGGCTACACCTTC | CASSPSRQDFYGYTF
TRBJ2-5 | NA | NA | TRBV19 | TGTGCCAGTAGTATAGCCGACATGTCAGAGACCCAGTACTTC | CASSIADMSETQYF
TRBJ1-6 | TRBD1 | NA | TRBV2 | TGTGCCAGCAGTGATGGGACAGGGGTGGAGTCCTATAATTCACCCCTCCACTTT | CASSDGTGVESYNSPLHF
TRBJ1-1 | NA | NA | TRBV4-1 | TGCGCCAGCAGCCAAGACGGGGGATTTGGGACTGAAGCTTTCTTT | CASSQDGGFGTEAFF
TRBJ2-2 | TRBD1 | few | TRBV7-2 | TGTGCCAGCAGCCTAAGGAGGACAGGGAACACCGGGGAGCTGTTTTTT | CASSLRRTGNTGELFF
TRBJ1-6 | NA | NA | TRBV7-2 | TGTGCCAGCAGCTTCCTCGGAGTAAAAAATTCACCCCTCCACTTT | CASSFLGVKNSPLHF
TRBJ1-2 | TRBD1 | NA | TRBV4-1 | TGCGCCAGCAGCCAATATTCGGACAGGGAAGCCTATGGCTACACCTTC | CASSQYSDREAYGYTF
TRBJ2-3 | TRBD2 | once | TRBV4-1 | TGCGCCAGCAGCCAACAACTAGCGGAAGGGGATACGCAGTATTTT | CASSQQLAEGDTQYF
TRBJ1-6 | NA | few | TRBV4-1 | TGCGCCAGCAGCCAGACTACAGGGTATAATTCACCCCTCCACTTT | CASSQTTGYNSPLHF
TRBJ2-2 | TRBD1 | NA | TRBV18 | TGTGCCAGCTCACCAGCAGGGGGCGCCAACACCGGGGAGCTGTTTTTT | CASSPAGGANTGELFF
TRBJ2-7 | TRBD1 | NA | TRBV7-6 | TGTGCCAGCAGCCACGGACAGGATTACGAGCAGTACTTC | CASSHGQDYEQYF
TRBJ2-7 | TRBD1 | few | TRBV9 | TGTGCCAGCAGCTCCCGGGACAGCACCTACGAGCAGTACTTC | CASSSRDSTYEQYF
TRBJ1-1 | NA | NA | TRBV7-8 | TGTGCCAGCAGTCCAACGTTCGGGATAAACACTGAAGCTTTCTTT | CASSPTFGINTEAFF
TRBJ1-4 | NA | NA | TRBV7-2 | TGTGCCAGCAGCTTCCGGGGGGGCGGCCAGGGCGGGGAAAAACTGTTTTTT | CASSFRGGGQGGEKLFF
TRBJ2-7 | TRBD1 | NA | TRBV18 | TGTGCCAGCTCACTATCGGGACAGGGGTTCGAGCAGTACTTC | CASSLSGQGFEQYF
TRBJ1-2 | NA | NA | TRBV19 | TGTGCCAGTAAGTGGGCAGAAGGCAACTATGGCTACACCTTC | CASKWAEGNYGYTF
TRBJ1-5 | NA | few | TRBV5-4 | TGTGCCAGCAGCCAAGATGCAGGGCTGGGCCAGCCCCAGCATTTT | CASSQDAGLGQPQHF
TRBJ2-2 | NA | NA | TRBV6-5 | TGTGCCAGCAGGAGGGGGGGACTGGAGCTGTTTTTT | CASRRGGLELFF
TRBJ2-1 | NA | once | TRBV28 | TGTGCCACAAGCCGAAGGACACAAACCTACAATGAGCAGTTCTTC | CATSRRTQTYNEQFF
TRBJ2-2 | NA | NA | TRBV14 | TGTGCCAGCAGCCAAGCAGGGTTCGCCGGGGAGCTGTTTTTT | CASSQAGFAGELFF
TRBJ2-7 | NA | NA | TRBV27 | TGTGCCAGCAGTGCAGGGGTCAACACCTACGAGCAGTACTTC | CASSAGVNTYEQYF
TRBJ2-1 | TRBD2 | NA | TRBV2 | TGTGCCATATCGGGACTAGCGGGGGGGAATGAGCAGTTCTTC | CAISGLAGGNEQFF
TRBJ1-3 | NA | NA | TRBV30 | TGTGCCTGGATGGACAGCGGAAACACCATATATTTT | CAWMDSGNTIYF
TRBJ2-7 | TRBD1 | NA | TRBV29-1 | TGCAGCGTTGGCGGACGCCGGGGACAGGGGGCTTACGAGCAGTACTTC | CSVGGRRGQGAYEQYF
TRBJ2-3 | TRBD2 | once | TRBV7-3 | TGTGCCAGCAGCTTTCTAGCGGGGGTTGGAGATACGCAGTATTTT | CASSFLAGVGDTQYF
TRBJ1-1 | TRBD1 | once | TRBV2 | TGTGCCAGCAGTGGAGGCGCAGGGGGCTTCACTGAAGCTTTCTTT | CASSGGAGGFTEAFF
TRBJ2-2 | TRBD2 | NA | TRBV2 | TGTGCCAGCAGTGGGGGACTAGCGGCCCACACCGGGGAGCTGTTTTTT | CASSGGLAAHTGELFF
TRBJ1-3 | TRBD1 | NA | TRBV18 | TGTGCCAGCTCCCCCTCGGTGCAGGGGGCTAAAGGAAACACCATATATTTT | CASSPSVQGAKGNTIYF
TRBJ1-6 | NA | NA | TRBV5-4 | TGTGCCAGCAGCTCGGGGGTGGGGGGATTTTCACCCCTCCACTTT | CASSSGVGGFSPLHF
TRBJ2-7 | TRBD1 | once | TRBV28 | TGTGCCAGCAGGACAGGACAGGGGGCCGCCGAGCAGTACTTC | CASRTGQGAAEQYF
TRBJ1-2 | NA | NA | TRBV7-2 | TGTGCCAGCAGCCCATTCGACGGGAGCTATGGCTACACCTTC | CASSPFDGSYGYTF
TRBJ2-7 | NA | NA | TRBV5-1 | TGCGCCAGCAGCTTCTACGGAGCCTACGAGCAGTACTTC | CASSFYGAYEQYF
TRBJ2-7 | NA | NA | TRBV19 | TGTGCCAGTAGTACGGGATCTCCCTACGAGCAGTACTTC | CASSTGSPYEQYF